This T cell receptor (beta chain) appears in the sequencing data of a study of blood T cell repertoires in COVID-19. About the research overall: Some COVID-19 samples were acute and others convalescent; all came from the United States, Italy and Spain.

The V gene's germline CDR1 is SQVTM and CDR2 ANQGSEA. This CDR3 is built from 14 residues. V gave up 3 bases and J gave up 6 bases, with 14 bases separating them. In the original processing: Amplified reference gene primers provided the basis for estimating nucleated cell counts. The protocol was immunoSEQ multiplex PCR, while the TCRdb copy is restricted to in-frame clones and leaves out a portion. Clone size and the V and J calls come from that table; the DNA yielded D and trimming. The table shows 200,000 or so clones, with roughly 86% occurring only once. Sequencing used peripheral blood. The chain combines TRBV29-1 with TRBJ2-2; the D gene is possibly TRBD1 (5 bases). The TCR originated in a man aged 55 to 70 with acute or convalescent COVID-19. CDR3 in amino acids: CSVESGAGPGELFF. Here the CDR3 DNA reads TGCAGCGTTGAGTCTGGGGCAGGACCCGGGGAGCTGTTTTTT.